A selection of T cell receptor beta chains follows, all from one sample in a study of memory CD4+ T cells and cytomegalovirus serostatus. The data were produced by immunoSEQ multiplex PCR, yet TCRdb's version contains in-frame clones alone and is incomplete. The data contain around 45,000 clones, under 85% of them seen just once; the ten biggest clones take up about 0.6%. Sample: memory CD4+ T cells from blood. All receptors derive from an adult in good health and CMV-seronegative. The CDR3 runs from the conserved cysteine through the conserved F or W. The D gene is left open where the match is weak. Rows give clone size only sometimes, using once, few, many, or a class for an expanded clone.

D gene	J gene	clone size	V gene	CDR3 protein	CDR3 DNA
NA	TRBJ1-2	NA	TRBV5-1	CASSFRVGGGYTF	TGCGCCAGCAGCTTCAGGGTGGGAGGTGGCTACACCTTC
NA	TRBJ2-3	NA	TRBV7-8	CASSLGGAFSDTQYF	TGTGCCAGCAGCTTAGGGGGGGCCTTCTCAGATACGCAGTATTTT
NA	TRBJ1-4	NA	TRBV30	CAWLGDNEKLFF	TGTGCCTGGCTCGGGGATAATGAAAAACTGTTTTTT
NA	TRBJ1-1	NA	TRBV15	CATSRDGLGATEAFF	TGTGCCACCAGCAGAGATGGGTTGGGGGCGACTGAAGCTTTCTTT
NA	TRBJ2-1	NA	TRBV6-6	CASSSTRWGQSNEQFF	TGTGCCAGCAGCTCTACCCGATGGGGACAATCCAATGAGCAGTTCTTC
NA	TRBJ2-3	NA	TRBV7-2	CASSLDSGISTDTQYF	TGTGCCAGCAGCTTAGATTCGGGGATCAGCACAGATACGCAGTATTTT
TRBD2	TRBJ2-1	once	TRBV7-2	CASSFGGGEQFF	TGTGCCAGCAGCTTTGGCGGGGGAGAACAGTTCTTC
NA	TRBJ1-4	NA	TRBV9	CASSVTPSGNEKLFF	TGTGCCAGCAGCGTGACCCCCAGTGGTAATGAAAAACTGTTTTTT
NA	TRBJ1-4	NA	TRBV18	CASSHTENEKLFF	TGTGCCAGCTCACACACCGAGAATGAAAAACTGTTTTTT
NA	TRBJ2-2	NA	TRBV11-3	CASSLGSRLEANTGELFF	TGTGCCAGCAGCTTAGGCAGCCGACTAGAAGCGAACACCGGGGAGCTGTTTTTT
NA	TRBJ2-4	once	TRBV2	CASKPGRGDIQYF	TGTGCCAGCAAACCAGGGAGAGGAGACATTCAGTACTTC
NA	TRBJ1-5	NA	TRBV6-1	CASNVNWYQPQHF	TGTGCCAGCAACGTGAACTGGTATCAGCCTCAGCATTTT
TRBD1	TRBJ1-3	NA	TRBV4-2	CASSPRSRGPNYNSTGNTIYF	TGTGCCAGCAGCCCAAGAAGCAGGGGGCCCAATTACAATTCTACTGGAAACACCATATATTTT
TRBD2	TRBJ2-5	NA	TRBV7-7	CASSLIGGGHQETQYF	TGTGCTAGCAGCTTGATTGGCGGGGGTCACCAAGAGACCCAGTACTTC
TRBD1	TRBJ1-2	NA	TRBV5-1	CASSRGQGDGYTF	TGCGCCAGCAGCAGGGGACAGGGGGATGGCTACACCTTC
NA	TRBJ1-2	NA	TRBV29-1	CSVVTGSGYTF	TGCAGCGTTGTAACAGGGTCTGGCTACACCTTC
NA	TRBJ2-7	NA	TRBV19	CASSIPTGEQYF	TGTGCCAGTAGTATCCCCACCGGCGAGCAGTACTTC
TRBD2	TRBJ2-7	NA	TRBV30	CAWSSGGAVSQYF	TGTGCCTGGTCTAGCGGGGGGGCCGTTTCGCAGTACTTC
TRBD1	TRBJ1-2	NA	TRBV5-1	CASSLKATGGAFYGYTF	TGCGCCAGCAGCTTGAAGGCGACAGGGGGTGCTTTCTATGGCTACACCTTC
NA	TRBJ1-1	medium-sized	TRBV5-4	CASSPGSRGPLGNTEAFF	TGTGCCAGCAGCCCTGGAAGCAGGGGACCGCTGGGGAACACTGAAGCTTTCTTT
NA	TRBJ2-7	NA	TRBV11-2	CASSSLRRGTYEQYF	TGTGCCAGCAGCTCCCTCCGTAGGGGGACCTACGAGCAGTACTTC
NA	TRBJ1-2	NA	TRBV7-2	CASSLVRRQKGSNYGYTF	TGTGCCAGCAGCTTAGTCCGGCGACAAAAGGGATCTAACTATGGCTACACCTTC
TRBD1	TRBJ1-1	NA	TRBV18	CASSPGQGNTEAFF	TGTGCCAGCTCACCAGGACAGGGGAACACTGAAGCTTTCTTT
NA	TRBJ2-1	NA	TRBV6-6	CASSIAPGLQGNEQFF	TGTGCCAGCAGCATAGCTCCGGGACTGCAGGGCAATGAGCAGTTCTTC
NA	TRBJ2-7	few	TRBV6-1	CASSEVGGGYF	TGTGCCAGCAGTGAAGTAGGAGGGGGGTACTTC
NA	TRBJ2-5	NA	TRBV11-2	CASSSGGLQETQYF	TGTGCCAGCAGCTCGGGGGGCCTCCAAGAGACCCAGTACTTC
NA	TRBJ1-5	once	TRBV6-1	CASSEAPSNQPQHF	TGTGCCAGCAGTGAAGCCCCTAGCAATCAGCCCCAGCATTTT
TRBD1	TRBJ1-1	many	TRBV7-3	CASSSTGVATEAFF	TGTGCCAGCAGTTCGACAGGGGTTGCCACTGAAGCTTTCTTT
NA	TRBJ2-7	NA	TRBV7-8	CASSLGGLENEQYF	TGTGCCAGCAGCTTAGGGGGGCTGGAAAACGAGCAGTACTTC
NA	TRBJ1-6	few	TRBV2	CASSERLGQNSPLHF	TGTGCCAGCAGTGAAAGGTTAGGGCAGAATTCACCCCTCCACTTT